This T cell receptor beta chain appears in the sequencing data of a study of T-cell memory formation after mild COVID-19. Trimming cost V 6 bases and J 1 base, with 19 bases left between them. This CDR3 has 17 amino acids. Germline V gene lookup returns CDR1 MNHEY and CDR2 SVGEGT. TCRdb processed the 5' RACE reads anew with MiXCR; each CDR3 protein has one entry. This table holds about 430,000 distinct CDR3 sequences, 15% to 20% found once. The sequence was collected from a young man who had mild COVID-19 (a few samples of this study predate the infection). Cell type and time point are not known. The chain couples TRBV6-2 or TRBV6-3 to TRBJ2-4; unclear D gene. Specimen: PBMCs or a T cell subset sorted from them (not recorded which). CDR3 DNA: TGTGCCAGCAGCCCCCCCCGATTCGCGGTTGCCAAAAACATTCAGTACTTC. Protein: CASSPPRFAVAKNIQYF.